The clone carrying this T cell receptor (beta chain) was counted a single time. The table came from immunoSEQ multiplex PCR; TCRdb's copy has only in-frame clones and leaves some out. This sample carries 360,000 or so clones, approximately 90% of them seen once, and the ten largest clones take about 2%. The data are from a study of Ad26.COV2.S vaccination and SARS-CoV-2 variants. About the research overall: Into the muscle, Ad26.COV2.S was dosed once or twice, 56 days apart.

The treatment here: 15 to 20 received Ad26.COV2.S at low or high dose, single or two shots; 5 received placebo; per-sample allocation not given. On day 63 after the first injection, vaccine and placebo recipients gave samples. Donor was an adult aged 18-55 years in Boston. SARS-CoV-2 spike from the Wuhan strain was encoded by the vaccine, an Ad26 vector. The germline V and J ends were trimmed by 1 base and 8 bases, with 18 bases remaining between them. The length of the CDR3 is 15 residues. The germline V gene has CDR1 GTSNPN and CDR2 SVGIG (reference sequence). The source of this sequence is a person between 18 and 65 years old who received the Ad26.COV2.S COVID-19 vaccine or a placebo. The gene calls are TRBV30 and TRBJ2-1; D is possibly TRBD1 or TRBD2 (5 bases each). Here the sequenced sample was peripheral blood, taken in a trial of Ad26.COV2.S vaccine versus placebo. The CDR3 sequence is CAWSGNPRGTHEQFF. In DNA, the CDR3 is TGTGCCTGGAGTGGGAACCCAAGAGGGACCCATGAGCAGTTCTTC. Filled out from reference TRBV30 and TRBJ2-1, the complete variable domain reads SQTIHQWPATLVQPVGSPLSLECTVEGTSNPNLYWYRQAAGRGLQLLFYSVGIGQISSEVPQNLSASRPQDRQFILSSKKLLLSDSGFYLCAWSGNPRGTHEQFFGPGTRLTVL.